A single sample gave rise to the 15 T cell receptor beta chains below, sequenced in a study of breast tumors, draining lymph nodes, adjacent tissues. Samples came from axillary lymph nodes draining the breast cancer. TCRdb re-called the multiplex PCR reads through MiXCR, storing one row per CDR3 protein. Here the sample spans under 350,000 distinct CDR3 sequences, 30% being singletons. Material: axillary lymph node tissue. These receptors all stem from a female donor with breast cancer. Some clones in this sample may be carry-over from other donors' samples.

This clonotype was seen repeatedly, ten times or more. This sequence joins TRBV12-3 or TRBV12-4 and TRBJ1-4; D gene ambiguous. V shed 0 bases and J shed 7 bases, with 6 bases lying between them. The CDR3 extends over 13 amino acids. CDR3 DNA: TGTGCCAGCAGTTTAGCAGGGAGTGAAAAACTGTTTTTT. Amino acids: CASSLAGSEKLFF.

This clonotype was counted only a few times. This chain links TRBV6-2 or TRBV6-3 with TRBJ2-7, with TRBD2 matching 12 bases. The germline V gene has CDR1 MNHEY and CDR2 SVGEGT. The CDR3 sequence is 13 residues long. V trimming: 8 bases; J trimming: 6 bases; junction bases outside the gene matches: 5. The CDR3 nucleotides are TGTGCCAGCTGGCAGGGACTAGCGGGCGAGCAGTACTTC. It translates to CASWQGLAGEQYF.

The V call is TRBV11-2, the J call TRBJ2-1; a weak D match, TRBD2 (5 bases). V was cut by 5 bases and J by 5 bases, with 10 bases left in between. CDR1 and CDR2 from the germline V gene are SGHAT and FQNNGV. The CDR3 is 13 residues long. The CDR3 sequence is CASSADGNNEQFF. The CDR3 DNA is TGTGCCAGCAGCGCCGACGGGAACAATGAGCAGTTCTTC.

V and J are TRBV2 and TRBJ1-2; TRBD1 aligns across 7 bases. The CDR3 runs 13 residues. CDR1 is SNHLY, CDR2 FYNNEI, per germline. Germline trimming cut 8 bases from V and 4 bases from J; bases unmatched to any gene: 7. The CDR3 spells CASGWTGGYGYTF. CDR3 nucleotide sequence: TGTGCCAGCGGATGGACAGGTGGCTATGGCTACACCTTC.

The chain links TRBV9 to TRBJ1-5; TRBD1 might be the D (5 bases). V was clipped by 1 base and J by 0 bases, with 11 bases between them. Germline V CDR1 and CDR2: SGDLS, YYNGEE. The length of the CDR3 is 16 residues. CDR3 loop: CASSVTSGTSNQPQHF. The CDR3 DNA reads as TGTGCCAGCAGCGTAACGAGCGGGACTAGCAATCAGCCCCAGCATTTT.

The count of this clonotype is one. One end of the junction is discordant with germline, which a read error may explain. The V gene is TRBV27, the J gene TRBJ1-3; D unclear. The length of the CDR3 is 15 residues. CDR1 is MNHEY, CDR2 SMNVEV, per germline (reference sequence). The CDR3 here is CARSLRGSSGNTIYF. As DNA, the CDR3 is TGTGCCCGCAGTTTGAGAGGTAGCTCTGGAAACACCATATATTTT.

In regard to this clonotype: A junction boundary mismatches the germline segment, possibly from a read error. V usage is TRBV13 and J usage is TRBJ1-1; no reliable D call. Germline assignment: CDR1 PRHDT and CDR2 FYEKMQ (reference sequence). CDR3 length equals 17 residues. The CDR3 DNA reads TGTGCCAGCAGCCCACCGTCTCCCGGATACATGAACACTGGAGCTTTCTTT. It codes for CASSPPSPGYMNTGAFF. The complete variable domain, with remaining parts taken from reference TRBV13 and TRBJ1-1, reads AAGVIQSPRHLIKEKRETATLKCYPIPRHDTVYWYQQGPGQDPQFLISFYEKMQSDKGSIPDRFSAQQFSDYHSELNMSSLELGDSALYFCASSPPSPGYMNTGAFFGQGTRLTVV.

The chain carries TRBV19 and TRBJ1-2; D possibly corresponds to TRBD1 (6 bases). The CDR3 sequence is 13 residues long. V was shortened by 7 bases and J by 5 bases, with 14 bases between the two germline ends. Per germline, CDR1 LNHDA and CDR2 SQIVND (reference sequence). This CDR3 reads CASKGGSVYGYTF. DNA for the CDR3: TGTGCCAGTAAAGGGGGGAGCGTTTATGGCTACACCTTC.

This clonotype was observed many times. This chain links TRBV5-6 with TRBJ2-2; 9 nucleotides agree with TRBD1. The CDR3 contains 16 residues. Germline V gene lookup returns CDR1 SGHDT and CDR2 YYEEEE. The V segment lost 2 bases and the J segment 4 bases; nucleotides outside the gene matches: 6. The chain's CDR3 is CASSLLQGASTGELFF. The CDR3 DNA reads as TGTGCCAGCAGCTTATTACAGGGGGCGAGCACCGGGGAGCTGTTTTTT.

This clonotype has a count of ten or more. This chain links TRBV5-6 with TRBJ1-3; 7 bases are shared with TRBD1. This CDR3 spans 16 amino acids. Germline lookup yields CDR1 SGHDT and CDR2 YYEEEE. J lost 4 bases, V lost 4 bases, and 11 bases had no gene match. The CDR3 reads CASSTLDRASGNTIYF. The CDR3, as DNA: TGTGCCAGCAGCACCCTTGACAGGGCTTCGGGAAACACCATATATTTT.

The sample holds many counts of this clonotype. Relative to the germline gene, one junction end is altered; a read error may explain this. The J gene is TRBJ2-2, the V gene TRBV7-7; D may be TRBD1 (7 bases). Germline assignment: CDR1 SSHAT and CDR2 FNYEAQ (reference sequence). The CDR3 is 19 residues long. CDR3 nucleotide sequence: TGTGCTAGCAGCAAATTCCCTCAAACAGGGGACTCGAACACCGGGGAGCTGTTTTTT. Amino acids: CASSKFPQTGDSNTGELFF. The full variable domain, rest sourced from reference TRBV7-7 and TRBJ2-2, is GAGVSQSPRYKVTKRGQDVTLRCDPISSHATLYWYQQALGQGPEFLTYFNYEAQPDKSGLPSDRFSAERPEGSISTLTIQRTEQRDSAMYRCASSKFPQTGDSNTGELFFGEGSRLTVL.

This clonotype has a count of ten or more. CDR3 loop: CASSLAPGVAGDNEQFF. The DNA of the CDR3 is TGTGCCAGCAGCTTAGCCCCGGGGGTAGCGGGAGACAATGAGCAGTTCTTC. The chain has TRBV7-9 and TRBJ2-1; 9 positions agree with TRBD2. Germline V gene sequence: CDR1 SEHNR, CDR2 FQNEAQ (reference sequence). After removal of 0 bases from V and 5 bases from J, the junction contained 8 bases not matched to a gene. The CDR3 covers 17 residues.

This clonotype was seen many times. The chain uses TRBV2 and TRBJ2-2; D unclear. V lost 8 bases and J 3 bases, leaving 10 bases between the germline ends. Germline CDR1 and CDR2: SNHLY and FYNNEI. The CDR3 length is 13 residues. The CDR3 is CASGSPHTGELFF. Here the CDR3 DNA reads TGTGCCAGCGGTAGTCCCCACACCGGGGAGCTGTTTTTT.

This clonotype has more than one count but fewer than ten. This chain joins TRBV12-3 or TRBV12-4 and TRBJ2-4, with D unclear. This CDR3 is built from 16 residues. The V gene lost 3 bases and the J gene lost 2 bases, with 14 bases spanning the gap. The CDR3 sequence: CASSLRAVGSKNIQYF. The CDR3 DNA follows: TGTGCCAGCAGTTTGAGAGCTGTGGGGTCCAAAAACATTCAGTACTTC.

This clonotype came up many times. The chain uses TRBV5-4 and TRBJ2-7; D is unresolved. Per germline, CDR1 SGHNT and CDR2 YYREEE (reference sequence). Trimming left V 0 bases short and J 7 bases short, with 8 bases between. The CDR3 runs to 12 residues. CDR3 loop: CASSLAVGEQYF. The CDR3 nucleotides are TGTGCCAGCAGCTTGGCCGTGGGGGAGCAGTACTTC.